A single sample gave rise to the 29 T cell receptor beta chains below, sequenced in a study of T cell responses to AZD1222 COVID-19 vaccine. Measured with immunoSEQ multiplex PCR; TCRdb has only the in-frame clones, and not every one. The sample records around 150,000 clones, 85% to 95% being singletons. The source material was peripheral blood, sampled 28 days after the second AZD1222 dose. The receptors shown here come from an adult who received the AZD1222 COVID-19 vaccine.

This rearrangement joins TRBV27 to TRBJ2-7; D uncertain. V dropped 5 bases and J dropped 4 bases, with 12 bases sitting between them. The CDR3 is made up of 13 amino acids. Per germline, CDR1 MNHEY and CDR2 SMNVEV (reference sequence). CDR3 nucleotide sequence: TGTGCCAGCAGTCCCCGAGTGGGATACGAGCAGTACTTC. Residues: CASSPRVGYEQYF.

The genes are TRBV19 and TRBJ2-7; 8 bases line up with TRBD2. CDR1 is LNHDA, CDR2 SQIVND, per germline (reference sequence). The CDR3 covers 14 residues. J gave up 3 bases and V 3 bases, and 4 bases lay outside the gene matches. The CDR3 DNA follows: TGTGCCAGTAGTATCCCCGGGGGGGGCTACGAGCAGTACTTC. It codes for CASSIPGGGYEQYF.

V gene TRBV5-1 combines with J gene TRBJ2-5, with 7 bases matching TRBD1. Trimming removed 2 bases from V and 5 bases from J; junction bases left unmatched: 6. The CDR3 length is 14 residues. The germline CDR1 and CDR2 sequences are SGHRS and YFSETQ. CDR3: CASSFRGQIETQYF. CDR3 nucleotide sequence: TGCGCCAGCAGCTTCCGGGGACAGATTGAGACCCAGTACTTC.

The chain couples TRBV4-3 to TRBJ2-1, with TRBD2 matching over 8 bases. Per germline, CDR1 LGHNA and CDR2 YSLEER. This CDR3 region has 15 residues. V shed 4 bases and J 0 bases; nucleotides not matched to a gene: 2. The CDR3 bases are TGCGCCAGCAGCCCCGGGACTAGCTCCTACAATGAGCAGTTCTTC. It codes for CASSPGTSSYNEQFF.

This chain connects TRBV5-1 to TRBJ2-1; D may match TRBD1 or TRBD2 (5 bases each). The ends were cut back, 2 bases at V and 5 bases at J, with 14 bases in the middle. CDR3 length equals 15 residues. Germline lookup yields CDR1 SGHRS and CDR2 YFSETQ. The CDR3 sequence: CASSFSGRTDNEQFF. The CDR3 nucleotides read TGCGCCAGCAGCTTTTCAGGGAGAACGGACAATGAGCAGTTCTTC.

The J gene is TRBJ1-3, the V gene TRBV19; the match to TRBD1 covers 9 bases. The trim removed 3 bases at V and 0 bases at J, leaving 9 bases unmatched. The CDR3 totals 18 residues. Germline loops: CDR1 LNHDA, CDR2 SQIVND (reference sequence). CDR3: CASSIYGTGISSGNTIYF. CDR3 DNA: TGTGCCAGTAGTATCTATGGGACAGGGATTAGCTCTGGAAACACCATATATTTT. The full variable domain, completed using reference TRBV19 and TRBJ1-3, is DGGITQSPKYLFRKEGQNVTLSCEQNLNHDAMYWYRQDPGQGLRLIYYSQIVNDFQKGDIAEGYSVSREKKESFPLTVTSAQKNPTAFYLCASSIYGTGISSGNTIYFGEGSWLTVV.

V gene TRBV2 combines with J gene TRBJ1-4; 9 bases agree with TRBD1. J gave up 8 bases and V 3 bases, and 4 bases lay outside the gene matches. This CDR3 spans 14 amino acids. Germline values: CDR1 SNHLY, CDR2 FYNNEI. The CDR3 nucleotides are TGTGCCAGCAGTGATACAGGGGGCGGGGAAAAACTGTTTTTT. Amino acid sequence: CASSDTGGGEKLFF. The full variable domain, in which reference TRBV2 and TRBJ1-4 provide the parts outside the CDR3, is EPEVTQTPSHQVTQMGQEVILRCVPISNHLYFYWYRQILGQKVEFLVSFYNNEISEKSEIFDDQFSVERPDGSNFTLKIRSTKLEDSAMYFCASSDTGGGEKLFFGSGTQLSVL.

The V gene is TRBV6-6, the J gene TRBJ2-7; D unclear. Germline V gene sequence: CDR1 MNHNY, CDR2 SVGAGI (reference sequence). The CDR3 extends over 13 amino acids. V lost 2 bases, J lost 2 bases, and 7 bases lay in between. As DNA, the CDR3 is TGTGCCAGCAGTTACGGGGTGCCCTACGAGCAGTACTTC. It codes for CASSYGVPYEQYF.

V and J are TRBV29-1 and TRBJ2-3; TRBD2 matches 10 bases. V dropped 4 bases and J dropped 1; count of bases not matched to a gene: 8. The CDR3 length is 16 residues. Germline V lookup: CDR1 SQVTM, CDR2 ANQGSEA. CDR3 nucleotides: TGCAGCGTTGGCAAGGAGACTAGCGGGCGCACAGATACGCAGTATTTT. Translated, it gives CSVGKETSGRTDTQYF.

This chain joins TRBV7-9 and TRBJ2-2, with 14 bases lining up with TRBD2. The junction had 7 bases not matched to a gene; V was cut back by 5 bases and J by 8 bases. The CDR3 consists of 16 residues. The germline V gene encodes CDR1 SEHNR and CDR2 FQNEAQ (reference sequence). CDR3 bases: TGTGCCAGCAGCCCTGGACTAGCGGGGGGCGCAGGGGAGCTGTTTTTT. This codes for CASSPGLAGGAGELFF.

V gene TRBV2 combines with J gene TRBJ2-1; D is unresolved. Germline V gives CDR1 SNHLY, CDR2 FYNNEI. The V and J ends lost 5 bases and 10 bases respectively, with 12 bases between them. This CDR3 contains 12 residues. CDR3 region: CASSLPAWEQFF. For the CDR3, the DNA is TGTGCCAGCAGTTTGCCCGCCTGGGAGCAGTTCTTC.

The chain combines TRBV7-3 with TRBJ1-1; D is unresolved. The V gene's germline CDR1 is SGHTA and CDR2 FQGTGA. With 3 bases removed from V and 4 bases from J, the gap between germline ends came to 12 bases. The CDR3 spans 14 residues. The CDR3 protein is CASSFSAGRTEAFF. CDR3 coding DNA: TGTGCCAGCAGCTTTTCTGCAGGCCGCACTGAAGCTTTCTTT.

CDR3 region: CASSPSRQVAFF. The CDR3 nucleotides read TGTGCCAGCAGTCCCAGCCGACAGGTAGCTTTCTTT. The chain carries TRBV12-3 or TRBV12-4 and TRBJ1-1, with D tentatively TRBD1 (6 bases). The CDR3 runs to 12 residues. Trimming removed 5 bases from V and 10 bases from J, with 14 bases in between.

V and J are TRBV7-5 and TRBJ2-1; the listed D gene, TRBD1, was not tested against the DNA. TRBV7-5 is termed a pseudogene. The CDR3 consists of 12 residues. The CDR3 nucleotides are TGTGTCAGAAGCCCCCAATACAATGAGCAGTTCTTC. This gives the protein CVRSPQYNEQFF.

V usage is TRBV9 and J usage is TRBJ2-7, with 9 bases that match TRBD2. V lost 0 bases and J lost 2; bases outside the gene matches: 3. The germline CDR1 and CDR2 sequences are SGDLS and YYNGEE. This CDR3 is 15 amino acids long. In DNA, the CDR3 is TGTGCCAGCAGCGTAGGGGCGGGGGGGACCTACGAGCAGTACTTC. Translation gives CASSVGAGGTYEQYF.

The chain is built from TRBV7-2 and TRBJ1-2, with TRBD1 identical over 8 bases. The CDR3 totals 13 residues. The V segment lost 3 bases and the J segment 8 bases; nucleotides outside the gene matches: 5. CDR1 and CDR2 (germline): SGHTA, FQGNSA. The CDR3 nucleotides are TGTGCCAGCAGCTTGCAACAGGGGGTGGGCTACACCTTC. Its translation is CASSLQQGVGYTF.

The chain recombines TRBV3-1 (or the pseudogene TRBV3-2) with TRBJ1-6; D gene uncertain. Trimming shortened V by 4 bases and J by 5 bases, and 12 bases separated the two germline ends. CDR1 and CDR2 from the germline V gene are LGHDT and YNNKEL (reference sequence). CDR3 size: 15 residues. The CDR3 reads CASSLPGYNNSPLHF. CDR3 nucleotides: TGTGCCAGCAGCCTTCCCGGGTATAATAATTCACCCCTCCACTTT.

The V gene is TRBV11-3, the J gene TRBJ1-6; possibly TRBD1 for D (6 bases). Germline V gives CDR1 SGHNT, CDR2 YENEEA. The V end lost 7 bases, the J end lost 14 bases, and 18 bases lay between the germline ends. The CDR3 covers 13 residues. CDR3 sequence reads: CASKYNRENTLHF. The CDR3 DNA reads TGTGCCAGCAAGTATAACAGGGAAAACACCCTCCACTTT. The full variable domain, in which reference TRBV11-3 and TRBJ1-6 provide the parts outside the CDR3, is EAGVVQSPRYKIIEKKQPVAFWCNPISGHNTLYWYLQNLGQGPELLIRYENEEAVDDSQLPKDRFSAERLKGVDSTLKIQPAELGDSAVYLCASKYNRENTLHFGNGTRLTVT.

The chain combines TRBV11-2 with TRBJ2-5; 7 bases map to TRBD2. Unmatched junction bases numbered 14, after V lost 5 bases and J lost 5 bases. This CDR3 contains 16 residues. Per germline, CDR1 SGHAT and CDR2 FQNNGV. CDR3 residues: CASSTNFRLAGETQYF. CDR3 nucleotides: TGTGCCAGCAGCACCAATTTTCGACTAGCCGGGGAGACCCAGTACTTC.

CDR3 in amino acids: CASANRGNTEAFF. In nucleotides, the CDR3 is TGTGCCAGCGCCAATAGAGGGAACACTGAAGCTTTCTTT. V gene TRBV6-5 combines with J gene TRBJ1-1; D is undetermined. CDR3 length: 13 amino acids. Germline V gene data show CDR1 as MNHEY and CDR2 as SVGAGI. V shed 8 bases and J shed 1 base, with 11 bases lying between them.

The chain combines TRBV23-1 with TRBJ1-1; D remains unclear. TRBV23-1 is reported as an ORF; its role is uncertain. V lost 0 bases and J 11 bases, leaving 16 bases between the germline ends. The CDR3 is made up of 14 amino acids. The CDR3 sequence is CASSQSPHGEGAFF. CDR3 nucleotides: TGCGCCAGCAGTCAATCACCCCACGGTGAAGGGGCTTTCTTT.

Only a few counts were recorded for this clone. The rearrangement uses TRBV28 and TRBJ2-5; 7 bases line up with TRBD1. V was clipped by 4 bases and J by 0 bases; unmatched bases: 8. Germline V lookup: CDR1 MDHEN, CDR2 SYDVKM. The CDR3 sequence is 16 residues long. CDR3 DNA sequence: TGTGCCAGCAGTTCCCTAAAGACAGGGTACCAAGAGACCCAGTACTTC. It specifies CASSSLKTGYQETQYF.

This clone was detected once. CDR3 amino acids: CASSPPGGYGSSSGNTIYF. The CDR3, as DNA: TGTGCCAGCTCACCACCGGGGGGTTACGGGTCGAGCTCTGGAAACACCATATATTTT. V and J are TRBV18 and TRBJ1-3, with TRBD1 as a possible D gene (5 bases). Germline CDR1 is KGHSH and CDR2 is LQKENI. With 0 bases removed from V and 0 bases from J, the gap between germline ends came to 18 bases. This CDR3 contains 19 residues.

This chain uses TRBV2 with TRBJ2-5, with D maybe TRBD1 (5 bases). V lost 5 bases to trimming and J lost 4 bases, with 11 bases between them. The CDR3 has 13 residues. Germline-derived CDR1 and CDR2 are SNHLY and FYNNEI. Here the CDR3 DNA reads TGTGCCAGCAGTCTCCCTGGGGCAGAGACCCAGTACTTC. This translates into CASSLPGAETQYF.

The J gene is TRBJ2-2, the V gene TRBV19; 7 bases map to TRBD2. J gave up 1 base and V 9 bases, and 2 bases lay outside the gene matches. Germline assignment: CDR1 LNHDA and CDR2 SQIVND (reference sequence). This CDR3 is built from 13 residues. CDR3 sequence: CASSGGNTGELFF. CDR3 nucleotides: TGTGCCAGCTCGGGGGGGAACACCGGGGAGCTGTTTTTT.

The rearrangement links TRBV9 to TRBJ2-1; 9 nucleotides line up with TRBD2. Trimming cost V 4 bases and J 5 bases; bases outside gene matches: 7. Germline V gene lookup returns CDR1 SGDLS and CDR2 YYNGEE. The CDR3 sequence is 15 residues long. The CDR3 region is CASSLQRGADNEQFF. The CDR3 region has the DNA TGTGCCAGCAGCCTTCAGCGGGGGGCCGACAATGAGCAGTTCTTC.

The V and J genes are TRBV7-2 and TRBJ2-2; D is perhaps TRBD2 (5 bases). The V gene lost 5 bases and the J gene lost 4 bases, with 11 bases spanning the gap. This CDR3 is 14 amino acids long. CDR1 SGHTA and CDR2 FQGNSA come from the germline V gene. CDR3 in DNA: TGTGCCAGCAGCCCAGGACTTCTCACCGGGGAGCTGTTTTTT. It specifies CASSPGLLTGELFF.

The chain uses TRBV28 and TRBJ1-5; tentative D call: TRBD1 (6 bases). Looked up from germline, CDR1 is MDHEN and CDR2 is SYDVKM. The CDR3 has 15 amino acids. Trimming took off 6 bases at V and 3 bases at J, with 15 bases between the two ends. CDR3 DNA: TGTGCCAGCAGCCACTCCGGACAGAACAATCAGCCCCAGCATTTT. Amino acids: CASSHSGQNNQPQHF.

The V call is TRBV7-9, the J call TRBJ1-2, with unresolved D. There are 16 residues in the CDR3. The germline V gene has CDR1 SEHNR and CDR2 FQNEAQ (reference sequence). V dropped 2 bases and J dropped 2 bases, with 15 bases sitting between them. The CDR3: CASSLRFGLTNYGYTF. The CDR3 region has the DNA TGTGCCAGCAGCTTACGGTTCGGGCTTACCAACTATGGCTACACCTTC.